This T cell receptor (beta chain) was sequenced during a study of technical replicates of blood from several donors. This table comes from immunoSEQ multiplex PCR, and its TCRdb copy is limited to in-frame clones, with some not included. The repertoire holds about 62,000 clones, approximately 89% seen once, with about 5.2% in the top ten. This CDR3 comprises 16 residues. Germline-derived CDR1 and CDR2 are MNHNY and SVGAGI (reference sequence). V lost 0 bases, J lost 4 bases, and 13 bases lay in between. Specimen: PBMCs. This receptor was obtained from a human donor in good health. Some clones in this sample may be carry-over from other donors' samples. This chain links TRBV6-6 with TRBJ2-1, with D tentatively TRBD1 (5 bases). The CDR3 DNA reads as TGTGCCAGCAGTTACTCGACCCAGGGTTTTTACAATGAGCAGTTCTTC. Protein product: CASSYSTQGFYNEQFF.